The present TCR beta chain was sequenced within a study of blood T cell repertoires in COVID-19. Study information: The samples span acute and convalescent COVID-19 from the United States, Italy and Spain.

Here immunoSEQ multiplex PCR was the method, and the copy in TCRdb shows in-frame clones only, minus some. The repertoire holds 380,000 or so clones, with 70% to 90% as singletons. The CDR3 runs to 15 residues. CDR1 is SGHRS and CDR2 is YFSETQ in the germline V gene. The ends lost 2 bases at V and 6 bases at J; junction bases unmatched: 5. Each participant's cohort was designated according to participant-reported clinical history. Recovered participants had two consecutive negative NP/OP PCR tests, healthcare professional clearance, or symptom resolution. The clonotype comes from a man under 40 who had recovered from COVID-19. The chain is built from TRBV5-1 and TRBJ1-6, with 7 bases lining up with TRBD1. Sequencing was performed on PBMCs or T cells enriched from blood (not recorded which). CDR3 nucleotide sequence: TGCGCCAGCAGCTTAGGGGACAGCCTTAATTCACCCCTCCACTTT. Translation gives CASSLGDSLNSPLHF. Combining the CDR3 with reference TRBV5-1 and TRBJ1-6 gives the whole variable domain KAGVTQTPRYLIKTRGQQVTLSCSPISGHRSVSWYQQTPGQGLQFLFEYFSETQRNKGNFPGRFSGRQFSNSRSEMNVSTLELGDSALYLCASSLGDSLNSPLHFGNGTRLTVT.